The entry below describes one T cell receptor (beta chain). Its specificity is not known. PCR primers comprised 60 Vbeta and 13 Jbeta primers. This table comes from immunoSEQ multiplex PCR, and its TCRdb copy is limited to in-frame clones, with some not included. Found here are 150,000 to 200,000 clones, roughly 85% of them singletons; the top ten hold 1%. Per the germline V gene, CDR1 is LGHNT and CDR2 is FRNRAP. The CDR3 covers 15 residues. With 6 bases clipped from V and 9 bases from J, the junction kept 7 bases outside the gene matches. Donors were ostensibly healthy at sampling, although undocumented immune exposures were probable. The entry originates in a study of cytomegalovirus exposure and HLA in healthy donors. Study-wide findings and caveats: Sequencing depth across donors, presence/absence analyses assumed, was roughly uniform. A later analysis found common viral pathogens apparently linked to several of the most significant clusters.

The receptor comes from a boy younger than 10 in good health and CMV-seronegative. This chain connects TRBV12-5 to TRBJ2-1; 14 positions agree with TRBD2. Material: PBMCs. CDR3 loop: CASGLGLAGVPEQFF. DNA of the CDR3: TGTGCTAGTGGCCTGGGACTAGCGGGAGTCCCTGAGCAGTTCTTC.